This paragraph reports one TCR beta chain. In the original analysis: Using reference gene primer amplification, nucleated cell counts were estimated. TCRdb's copy holds only in-frame clones and misses some; the assay was immunoSEQ multiplex PCR. V, J and clone size are those of that table, while D and trimming were read from the DNA. Of about 300,000 clones listed, approximately 83% are singletons. Trimming stripped 6 bases from V and 8 bases from J, with 16 bases between. Per the germline V gene, CDR1 is LNHNV and CDR2 is YYDKDF (reference sequence). This CDR3 region has 13 residues. Cohorts were assigned according to the clinical history that participants reported. Recovered Cohort 3 donors showed two negative PCRs, clearance, or symptom resolution. This entry comes from a study of blood T cell repertoires in COVID-19. Background on the study: COVID-19 samples from acute and convalescent phases originated in the United States, Italy and Spain.

Sequencing was carried out using PBMCs or T cells enriched from blood (not recorded which). The V and J genes are TRBV15 and TRBJ1-2; D is unresolved. The origin of this receptor is a man aged 25 to 40 who had recovered from COVID-19. The CDR3 sequence is CATSTLAVSGYTF. CDR3 coding DNA: TGTGCCACCAGTACTTTAGCCGTATCGGGCTACACCTTC.